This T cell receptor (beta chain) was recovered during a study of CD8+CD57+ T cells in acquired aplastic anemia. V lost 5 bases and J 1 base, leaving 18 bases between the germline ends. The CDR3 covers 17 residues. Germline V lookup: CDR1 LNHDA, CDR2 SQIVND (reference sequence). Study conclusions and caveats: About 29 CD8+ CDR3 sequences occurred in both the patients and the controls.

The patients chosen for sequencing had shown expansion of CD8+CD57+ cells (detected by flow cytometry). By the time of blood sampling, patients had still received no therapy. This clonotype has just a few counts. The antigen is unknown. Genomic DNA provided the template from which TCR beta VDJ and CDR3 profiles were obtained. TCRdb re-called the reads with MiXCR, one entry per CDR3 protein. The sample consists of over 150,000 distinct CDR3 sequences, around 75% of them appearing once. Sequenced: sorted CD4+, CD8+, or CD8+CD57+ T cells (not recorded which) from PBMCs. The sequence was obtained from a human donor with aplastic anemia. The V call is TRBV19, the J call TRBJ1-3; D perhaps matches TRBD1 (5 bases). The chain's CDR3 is CASSGGLRTASGNTIYF. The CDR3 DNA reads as TGTGCCAGTAGTGGGGGACTAAGGACGGCTTCTGGAAACACCATATATTTT.